The 20 T cell receptor beta chains below come from one sample, sequenced in a study of graft-versus-host responses after intestinal transplantation. Antigens for these TCRs are unknown. Produced via immunoSEQ multiplex PCR; TCRdb's table is partial and in-frame only. This sample has 90,000 to 120,000 clones, with 87% found just once. This material consisted of unstimulated CD4+ T cells sorted from spleen or lymph node cells, taken before transplant. The receptors stem from a human donor who was the organ donor for an intestinal transplant.

In DNA, the CDR3 is TGTGCCAGCAGCCCTCGTTATAGTTCTGAGCAGTTCTTC. Encoded protein: CASSPRYSSEQFF. V gene TRBV7-2 combines with J gene TRBJ2-1; no clear D. Deletions cut 5 bases from V and 9 bases from J, with 14 bases between. The CDR3 has 13 residues. Germline V CDR1 and CDR2: SGHTA, FQGNSA.

The V and J genes are TRBV11-2 and TRBJ2-1, with 8 bases fitting TRBD2. This CDR3 has 18 amino acids. Germline CDR1 SGHAT, CDR2 FQNNGV. V shed 8 bases, J shed 1 base, and the junction held 16 bases outside the gene matches. The CDR3 region is CASGGGMGAGPSYNEQFF. The CDR3 coding sequence is TGTGCCAGCGGCGGGGGGATGGGGGCGGGACCGTCCTACAATGAGCAGTTCTTC.

The V gene is TRBV5-1, the J gene TRBJ2-1; 10 nucleotides align to TRBD1. This CDR3 region has 15 residues. Germline CDR1 and CDR2: SGHRS and YFSETQ. V gave up 1 base and J gave up 6 bases; unmatched junction bases: 4. This CDR3 reads CASSLPGTGVNEQFF. The CDR3 nucleotides read TGCGCCAGCAGCTTGCCCGGGACAGGGGTCAATGAGCAGTTCTTC.

The J gene is TRBJ2-5, the V gene TRBV5-4; D is undetermined. The V gene's germline CDR1 is SGHNT and CDR2 YYREEE (reference sequence). The CDR3 spans 14 residues. Trimming cost V 4 bases and J 4 bases, with 14 bases left between them. The CDR3 here is CASSTSLGVETQYF. The CDR3, as DNA: TGTGCCAGCAGCACGAGTCTTGGGGTAGAGACCCAGTACTTC.

This clone was counted between two and nine times. The chain carries TRBV7-8 and TRBJ2-7; D might be TRBD1 or TRBD2, each matching 5 bases. With 0 bases removed from V and 7 bases from J, the gap between germline ends came to 16 bases. This CDR3 is built from 15 residues. Germline assignment: CDR1 SGHVS and CDR2 FQNEAQ. CDR3 nucleotides: TGTGCCAGCAGCTTAGCGCTAGCCCAGGGTAGGGAGCAGTACTTC. This gives the protein CASSLALAQGREQYF.

This clone occurred a few times. This chain uses TRBV10-2 with TRBJ2-7; 8 positions match TRBD2. The junction had 11 bases not matched to a gene; V was cut back by 6 bases and J by 4 bases. Looked up from germline, CDR1 is WSHSY and CDR2 is SAAADI. The CDR3 spans 15 residues. CDR3 nucleotides: TGCGCCAGCAGCTTCTTAGCGGGAAGAGAGTACGAGCAGTACTTC. Protein: CASSFLAGREYEQYF.

This chain links TRBV4-1 with TRBJ2-5; D not certain. Trimming took 0 bases from V and 7 from J, leaving 0 bases between them. The CDR3 runs 10 residues. Germline CDR1 reads MGHRA; CDR2 reads YSYEKL. The CDR3 region has the DNA TGCGCCAGCAGCCAAGAGACCCAGTACTTC. Its translation: CASSQETQYF.

This sequence joins TRBV14 and TRBJ2-2; D might be TRBD1 (6 bases). The CDR3 contains 13 residues. V was cut by 4 bases and J by 6 bases, with 9 bases left in between. The germline V gene has CDR1 SGHDN and CDR2 FVKESK. The CDR3 region has the DNA TGTGCCAGCAGCCCACAGGGTGCCGGGGAGCTGTTTTTT. Protein sequence: CASSPQGAGELFF.

The chain recombines TRBV9 with TRBJ2-1; D is unresolved. Germline CDR1 reads SGDLS; CDR2 reads YYNGEE. Trimming pared 1 base from V and 7 bases from J, leaving 12 bases between. The CDR3 has 14 amino acids. CDR3 residues: CASSVFHLENEQFF. The DNA for the CDR3 is TGTGCCAGCAGCGTATTCCATCTAGAAAATGAGCAGTTCTTC.

This clone is medium-sized by share. The rearrangement uses TRBV7-2 and TRBJ2-7; D perhaps matches TRBD2 (6 bases). CDR1 is SGHTA and CDR2 is FQGNSA in the germline V gene. The V end was cut by 0 bases, the J end by 0 bases, with 12 bases between. The CDR3 contains 16 residues. The DNA for the CDR3 is TGTGCCAGCAGCTTAGCGGGCGGGGCAAGCTCCTACGAGCAGTACTTC. Protein product: CASSLAGGASSYEQYF.

The J gene is TRBJ2-3, the V gene TRBV6-5, with TRBD1 matching 8 bases. The germline gives CDR1 MNHEY, CDR2 SVGAGI. J lost 1 base, V lost 3 bases, and 3 bases had no gene match. The CDR3 has 15 residues. The CDR3 sequence: CASSYTQGGTDTQYF. CDR3 DNA sequence: TGTGCCAGCAGTTATACACAGGGGGGCACAGATACGCAGTATTTT.

This chain uses TRBV18 with TRBJ1-5; D perhaps matches TRBD1 (5 bases). The germline V gene has CDR1 KGHSH and CDR2 LQKENI. V was cut by 4 bases and J by 5 bases, with 9 bases left in between. This CDR3 has 13 amino acids. The CDR3 reads CASSQQGDQPQHF. The CDR3 DNA follows: TGTGCCAGCTCACAGCAGGGCGATCAGCCCCAGCATTTT.

The rearrangement uses TRBV9 and TRBJ1-1, with a tentative D call TRBD1 (5 bases). From germline, CDR1 is SGDLS and CDR2 YYNGEE. The CDR3 consists of 15 residues. V lost 0 bases and J 0 bases, leaving 9 bases between the germline ends. The CDR3: CASSVGGTLNTEAFF. CDR3 nucleotides: TGTGCCAGCAGCGTAGGAGGGACGTTGAACACTGAAGCTTTCTTT.

This chain connects TRBV5-4 to TRBJ2-4, with 8 bases lining up with TRBD1. V dropped 0 bases and J dropped 6; count of bases not matched to a gene: 5. The CDR3 contains 15 residues. Germline V gives CDR1 SGHNT, CDR2 YYREEE (reference sequence). For the CDR3, the DNA is TGTGCCAGCAGCTTGGGGACAGGGCCTTTAAACATTCAGTACTTC. Translation: CASSLGTGPLNIQYF. Filled out from reference TRBV5-4 and TRBJ2-4, the complete variable domain reads ETGVTQSPTHLIKTRGQQVTLRCSSQSGHNTVSWYQQALGQGPQFIFQYYREEENGRGNFPPRFSGLQFPNYSSELNVNALELDDSALYLCASSLGTGPLNIQYFGAGTRLSVL.

In its sample, this clone was seen once. The chain carries TRBV18 and TRBJ2-3; 11 bases are a match to TRBD2. This CDR3 contains 16 residues. V gave up 3 bases and J gave up 1 base; unmatched junction bases: 3. Germline lookup yields CDR1 KGHSH and CDR2 LQKENI. CDR3 bases: TGTGCCAGCTCACCCCCGACTAGCGGGGGCACAGATACGCAGTATTTT. Protein: CASSPPTSGGTDTQYF.

V and J are TRBV20-1 and TRBJ2-7; D gene ambiguous. The CDR3 contains 9 residues. Germline V gene sequence: CDR1 DFQATT, CDR2 SNEGSKA (reference sequence). The DNA of the CDR3 is TGCAGCTCCTATAACGAGCAGTACTTC. Translation gives CSSYNEQYF.

This clone was seen once. The gene calls are TRBV6-5 and TRBJ2-7; the match to TRBD1 covers 7 bases. From germline, CDR1 is MNHEY and CDR2 SVGAGI. There are 15 residues in the CDR3. The ends lost 11 bases at V and 2 bases at J; junction bases unmatched: 15. CDR3 nucleotide sequence: TGTGCCTCCCAGATGAGACAGGGTATGCCCTACGAGCAGTACTTC. This encodes CASQMRQGMPYEQYF.

The sample holds a few counts of this clone. The CDR3 sequence: CASRRTGSGNTIYF. For the CDR3, the DNA is TGTGCCAGCAGACGGACAGGGTCTGGAAACACCATATATTTT. The V and J genes are TRBV27 and TRBJ1-3, with TRBD1 identical over 8 bases. The CDR3 spans 14 residues. V shed 6 bases and J 1 base; nucleotides not matched to a gene: 2. CDR1 is MNHEY, CDR2 SMNVEV, per germline (reference sequence).

J is TRBJ1-1 and V is TRBV6-6; D unclear. The CDR3 has 11 amino acids. The V end was cut by 0 bases, the J end by 5 bases, with 1 base between. Germline assignment: CDR1 MNHNY and CDR2 SVGAGI (reference sequence). The CDR3 DNA reads TGTGCCAGCAGTTACTCGACTGAAGCTTTCTTT. Encoded protein: CASSYSTEAFF.

The chain combines TRBV19 with TRBJ2-5, with D maybe TRBD2 (7 bases). V dropped 3 bases and J dropped 1 base, with 15 bases sitting between them. The CDR3 has 16 amino acids. Per the germline V gene, CDR1 is LNHDA and CDR2 is SQIVND (reference sequence). For the CDR3, the DNA is TGTGCCAGTAGTATGGGGGGGGAGGGGGGCCAAGAGACCCAGTACTTC. It encodes CASSMGGEGGQETQYF.